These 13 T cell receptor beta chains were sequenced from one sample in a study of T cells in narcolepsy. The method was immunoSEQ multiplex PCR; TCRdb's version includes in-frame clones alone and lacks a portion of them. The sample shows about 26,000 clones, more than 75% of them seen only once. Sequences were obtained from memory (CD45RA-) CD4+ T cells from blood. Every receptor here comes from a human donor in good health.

The CDR3 is CASNRGGADGDTQYF. The CDR3 DNA reads as TGTGCCAGCAATAGAGGGGGCGCTGATGGAGATACGCAGTATTTT. J is TRBJ2-3 and V is TRBV6-5, with 7 bases identical to TRBD1. The V gene end was trimmed by 7 bases and the J gene end by 5 bases; junction bases not matched to a gene: 12. The germline CDR1 and CDR2 sequences are MNHEY and SVGAGI. The CDR3 has 15 amino acids.

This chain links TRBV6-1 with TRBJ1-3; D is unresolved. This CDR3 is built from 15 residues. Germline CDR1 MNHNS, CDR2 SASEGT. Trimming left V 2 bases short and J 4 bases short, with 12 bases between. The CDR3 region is CASSEQSSAGNTIYF. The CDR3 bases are TGTGCCAGCAGTGAACAAAGTTCGGCCGGAAACACCATATATTTT.

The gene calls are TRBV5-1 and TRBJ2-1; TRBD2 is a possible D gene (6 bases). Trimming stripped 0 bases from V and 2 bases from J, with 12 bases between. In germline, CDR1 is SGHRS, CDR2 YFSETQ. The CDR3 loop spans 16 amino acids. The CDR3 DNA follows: TGCGCCAGCAGCTTGGCCTGGGCGGGGCCCTACAATGAGCAGTTCTTC. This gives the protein CASSLAWAGPYNEQFF.

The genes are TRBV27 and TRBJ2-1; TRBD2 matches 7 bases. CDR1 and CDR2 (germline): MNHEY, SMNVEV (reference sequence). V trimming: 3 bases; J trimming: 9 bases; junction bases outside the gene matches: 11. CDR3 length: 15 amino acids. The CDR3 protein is CASSLFLAETSEQFF. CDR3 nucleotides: TGTGCCAGCAGTTTGTTCCTAGCGGAGACAAGTGAGCAGTTCTTC.

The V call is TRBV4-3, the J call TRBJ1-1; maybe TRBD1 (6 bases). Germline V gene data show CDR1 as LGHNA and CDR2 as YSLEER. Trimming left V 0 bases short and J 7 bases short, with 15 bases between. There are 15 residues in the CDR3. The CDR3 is CASSQEGRGGNEAFF. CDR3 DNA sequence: TGCGCCAGCAGCCAAGAGGGCAGGGGAGGGAATGAAGCTTTCTTT.

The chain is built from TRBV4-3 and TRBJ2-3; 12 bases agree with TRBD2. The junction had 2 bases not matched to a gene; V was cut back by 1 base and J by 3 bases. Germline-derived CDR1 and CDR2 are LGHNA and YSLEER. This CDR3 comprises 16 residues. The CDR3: CASSQGLAGVTDTQYF. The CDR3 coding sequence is TGCGCCAGCAGCCAAGGACTAGCGGGGGTAACAGATACGCAGTATTTT.

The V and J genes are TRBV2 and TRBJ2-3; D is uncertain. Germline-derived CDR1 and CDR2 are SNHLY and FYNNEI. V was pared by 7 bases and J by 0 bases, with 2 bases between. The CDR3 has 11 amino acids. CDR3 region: CASTSTDTQYF. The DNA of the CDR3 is TGTGCCAGCACTAGCACAGATACGCAGTATTTT.

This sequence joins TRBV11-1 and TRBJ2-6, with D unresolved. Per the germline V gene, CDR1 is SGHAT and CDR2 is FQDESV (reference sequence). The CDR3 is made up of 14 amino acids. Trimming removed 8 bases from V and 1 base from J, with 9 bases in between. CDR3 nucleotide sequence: TGTGCCAGCCAACTCAGGTCTGGGGCCAACGTCCTGACTTTC. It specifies CASQLRSGANVLTF.

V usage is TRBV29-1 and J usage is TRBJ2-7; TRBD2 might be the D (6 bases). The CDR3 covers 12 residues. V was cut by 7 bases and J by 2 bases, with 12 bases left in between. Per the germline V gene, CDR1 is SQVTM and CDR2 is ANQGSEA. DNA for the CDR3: TGCAGCGCCCCTAGGGAGGCCTACGAGCAGTACTTC. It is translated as CSAPREAYEQYF.

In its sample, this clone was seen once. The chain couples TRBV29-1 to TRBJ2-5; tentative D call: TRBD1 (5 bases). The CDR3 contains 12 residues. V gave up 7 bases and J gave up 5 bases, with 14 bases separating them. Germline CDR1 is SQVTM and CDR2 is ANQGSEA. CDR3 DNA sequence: TGCAGCGCCAGGGCCTCAAAGGAGACCCAGTACTTC. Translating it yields CSARASKETQYF.

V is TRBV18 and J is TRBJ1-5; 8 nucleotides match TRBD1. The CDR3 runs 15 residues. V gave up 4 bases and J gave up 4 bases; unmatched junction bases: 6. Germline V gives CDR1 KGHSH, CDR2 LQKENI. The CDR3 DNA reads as TGTGCCAGCTCACTAACAGGGGGGGAAAATCAGCCCCAGCATTTT. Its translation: CASSLTGGENQPQHF.

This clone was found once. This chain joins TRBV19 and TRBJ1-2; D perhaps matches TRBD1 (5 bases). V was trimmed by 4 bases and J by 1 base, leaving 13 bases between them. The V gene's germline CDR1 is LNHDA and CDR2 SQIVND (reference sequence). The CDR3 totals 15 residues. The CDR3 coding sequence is TGTGCCAGTAGTACCTCAGGGAGGGATAACTATGGCTACACCTTC. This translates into CASSTSGRDNYGYTF.

The CDR3 sequence: CASDRQPANYGYTF. Here the CDR3 DNA reads TGTGCCAGCGATCGACAGCCTGCTAACTATGGCTACACCTTC. This rearrangement joins TRBV28 to TRBJ1-2, with D possibly being TRBD1 (5 bases). The V gene's germline CDR1 is MDHEN and CDR2 SYDVKM. The CDR3 covers 14 residues. The ends were cut back, 8 bases at V and 0 bases at J, with 13 bases in the middle.